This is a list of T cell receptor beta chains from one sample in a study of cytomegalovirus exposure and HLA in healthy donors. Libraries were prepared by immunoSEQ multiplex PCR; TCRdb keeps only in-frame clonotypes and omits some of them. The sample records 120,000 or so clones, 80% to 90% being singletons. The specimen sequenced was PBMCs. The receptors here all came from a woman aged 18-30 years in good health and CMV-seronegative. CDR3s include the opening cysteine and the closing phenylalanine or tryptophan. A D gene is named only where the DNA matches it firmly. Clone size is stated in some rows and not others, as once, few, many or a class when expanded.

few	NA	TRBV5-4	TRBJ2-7	TGTGCCAGCACCACGGACACCTCCTACGAGCAGTACTTC	CASTTDTSYEQYF
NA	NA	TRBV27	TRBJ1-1	TGTGCCAGCAGTCGCGGACAGAGGACTGAAGCTTTCTTT	CASSRGQRTEAFF
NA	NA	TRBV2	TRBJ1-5	TGTGCCAGCAGTATCCAGGTGAGCAATCAGCCCCAGCATTTT	CASSIQVSNQPQHF
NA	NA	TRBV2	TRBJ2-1	TGTGCCAGCAGACTAGAAATCAATGAGCAGTTCTTC	CASRLEINEQFF
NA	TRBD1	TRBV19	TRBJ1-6	TGTGCCAGTAGTGTCGGGACAGGGTCTGTTTCACCCCTCCACTTT	CASSVGTGSVSPLHF
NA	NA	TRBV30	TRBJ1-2	TGTGCCTGGAGTATGAGGTCCGGGCAGGGGAACTATGGCTACACCTTC	CAWSMRSGQGNYGYTF
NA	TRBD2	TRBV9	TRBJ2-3	TGTGCCAGCAGCGCTCTAGCGGGCAAAAGCACAGATACGCAGTATTTT	CASSALAGKSTDTQYF
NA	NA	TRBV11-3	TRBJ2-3	TGTGCCAGCAGCTTAGTGGCGGGACCCACAGATACGCAGTATTTT	CASSLVAGPTDTQYF
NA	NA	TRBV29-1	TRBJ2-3	TGCAGCGTTGTGACTCGTATCAGCACAGATACGCAGTATTTT	CSVVTRISTDTQYF
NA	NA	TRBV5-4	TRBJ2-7	TGTGCCAGCAGCCCACCGGGATCGAGCTCCTACGAGCAGTACTTC	CASSPPGSSSYEQYF
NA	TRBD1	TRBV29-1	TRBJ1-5	TGCAGCGTTTCCAGGGGGGATCAACCCCAGCATTTT	CSVSRGDQPQHF
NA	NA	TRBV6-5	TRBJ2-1	TGTGCCAGCAGTTACTCTCGCGGCCGCCAATACAATGAGCAGTTCTTC	CASSYSRGRQYNEQFF
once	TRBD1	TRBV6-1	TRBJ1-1	TGTGCCAGCGGGGCCGGGACAGCGAACACTGAAGCTTTCTTT	CASGAGTANTEAFF
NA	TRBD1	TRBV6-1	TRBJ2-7	TGTGCCAGCACAAAGCGGACAGGGGAAGCCTACGAGCAGTACTTC	CASTKRTGEAYEQYF
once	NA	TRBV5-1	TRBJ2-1	TGCGCCAGCAGCGCAGGCTCCTACAATGAGCAGTTCTTC	CASSAGSYNEQFF
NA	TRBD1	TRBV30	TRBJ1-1	TGTGCCTGGGCGACAGGGGCAGGAACTACTGAAGCTTTCTTT	CAWATGAGTTEAFF
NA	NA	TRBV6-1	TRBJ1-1	TGTGCCAGCGGGGGGGCAGGGAGCGTGGGCACTGAAGCTTTCTTT	CASGGAGSVGTEAFF
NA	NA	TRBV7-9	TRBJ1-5	TGTGCCAGCAGCCGGCCGGGGGGCCTTCAGCCCCAGCATTTT	CASSRPGGLQPQHF
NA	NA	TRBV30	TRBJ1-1	TGTGCCTGGAGTGGGTCGGGGAACACTGAAGCTTTCTTT	CAWSGSGNTEAFF
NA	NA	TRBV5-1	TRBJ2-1	TGCGCCAGCAGCTTGGCCGTCAGCTCCTACAATGAGCAGTTCTTC	CASSLAVSSYNEQFF
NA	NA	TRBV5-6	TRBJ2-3	TGTGCCAGCAGCACGGGGGGTGGGACATACCCTCCGGATACGCAGTATTTT	CASSTGGGTYPPDTQYF
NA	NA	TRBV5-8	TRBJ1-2	TGTGCCAGCAGCACCGGGGTCCACTATGGCTACACCTTC	CASSTGVHYGYTF
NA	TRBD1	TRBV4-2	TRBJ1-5	TGTGCCAGCAGCCAAGGAGCAGGGGGCTATAGCAATCAGCCCCAGCATTTT	CASSQGAGGYSNQPQHF